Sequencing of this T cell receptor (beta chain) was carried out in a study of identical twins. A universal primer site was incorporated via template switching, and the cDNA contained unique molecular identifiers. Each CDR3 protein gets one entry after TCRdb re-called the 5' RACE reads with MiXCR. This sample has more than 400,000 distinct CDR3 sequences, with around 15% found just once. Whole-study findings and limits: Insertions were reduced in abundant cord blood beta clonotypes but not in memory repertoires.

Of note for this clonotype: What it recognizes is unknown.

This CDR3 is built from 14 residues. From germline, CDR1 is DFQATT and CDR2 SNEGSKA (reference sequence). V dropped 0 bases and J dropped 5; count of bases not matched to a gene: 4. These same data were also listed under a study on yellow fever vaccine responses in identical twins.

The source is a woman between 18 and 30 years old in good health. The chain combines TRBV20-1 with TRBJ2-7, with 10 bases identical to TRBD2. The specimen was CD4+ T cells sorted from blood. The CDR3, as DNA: TGCAGTGCTAGAGAGGCTAGCGGGAGCAACGAGCAGTACTTC. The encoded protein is CSAREASGSNEQYF.